This T cell receptor beta chain was recovered during a study of T cell repertoires in aging, cancer and after chemotherapy. Study-level points and caveats: In healthy donors, age-related TCR diversity loss mainly reflected lost richness. Lymphoid organ infiltration in hematological cancer patients may impair thymic emigration or peripheral T cell expansion. No conclusions about immunological memory after chemotherapy can be drawn from the repertoire data.

This clonotype was recorded a few times. What it binds is not known. Amplification of TCR beta used genomic DNA extracted from peripheral blood. A mixed TRB-A/B primer pool amplified rearranged TRB by multiplex touch-down PCR. MiXCR was run by TCRdb on the multiplex PCR reads, yielding one entry per CDR3 protein. This table has approximately 3,200 distinct CDR3 sequences, about 22% appearing once. CDR3 length: 12 residues. Germline V gene sequence: CDR1 MDHEN, CDR2 SYDVKM. With 7 bases clipped from V and 9 bases from J, the junction kept 8 bases outside the gene matches. The rearrangement joins TRBV28 to TRBJ1-2; TRBD1 matches 7 bases. Source material: blood. The sequence was collected from a human donor with a blood cancer. This CDR3 reads CASKGTADSYTF. Written as DNA, the CDR3 is TGTGCCAGCAAAGGGACAGCTGATAGCTACACCTTC.